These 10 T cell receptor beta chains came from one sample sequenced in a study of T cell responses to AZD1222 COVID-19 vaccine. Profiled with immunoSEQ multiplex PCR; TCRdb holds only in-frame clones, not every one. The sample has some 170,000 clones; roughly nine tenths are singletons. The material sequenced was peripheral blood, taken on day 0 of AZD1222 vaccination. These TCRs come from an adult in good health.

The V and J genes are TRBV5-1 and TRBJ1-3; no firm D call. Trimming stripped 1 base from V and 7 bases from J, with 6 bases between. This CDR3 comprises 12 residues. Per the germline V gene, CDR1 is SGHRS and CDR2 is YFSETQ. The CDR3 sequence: CASSLSGNTIYF. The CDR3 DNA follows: TGCGCCAGCAGCTTGTCCGGGAACACCATATATTTT. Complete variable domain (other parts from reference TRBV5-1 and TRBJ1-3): KAGVTQTPRYLIKTRGQQVTLSCSPISGHRSVSWYQQTPGQGLQFLFEYFSETQRNKGNFPGRFSGRQFSNSRSEMNVSTLELGDSALYLCASSLSGNTIYFGEGSWLTVV.

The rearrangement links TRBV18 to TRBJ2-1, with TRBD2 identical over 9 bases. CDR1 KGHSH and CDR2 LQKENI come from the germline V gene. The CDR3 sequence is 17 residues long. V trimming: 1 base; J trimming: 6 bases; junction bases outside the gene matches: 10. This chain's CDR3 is CASSPLLRGGSGNEQFF. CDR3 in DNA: TGTGCCAGCTCACCACTACTGCGGGGGGGTTCTGGCAATGAGCAGTTCTTC.

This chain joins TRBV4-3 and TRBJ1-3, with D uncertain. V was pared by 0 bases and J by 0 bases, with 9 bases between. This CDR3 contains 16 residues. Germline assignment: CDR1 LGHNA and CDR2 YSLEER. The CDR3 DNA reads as TGCGCCAGCAGCCAAGATATGGCAAACTCTGGAAACACCATATATTTT. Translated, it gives CASSQDMANSGNTIYF.

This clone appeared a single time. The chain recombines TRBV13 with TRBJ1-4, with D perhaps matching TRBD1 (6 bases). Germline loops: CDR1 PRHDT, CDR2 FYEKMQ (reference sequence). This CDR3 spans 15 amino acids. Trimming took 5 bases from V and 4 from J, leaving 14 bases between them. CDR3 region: CASSTGQLDNEKLFF. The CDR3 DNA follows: TGTGCCAGCAGCACTGGACAGCTCGATAATGAAAAACTGTTTTTT.

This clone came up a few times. CDR3 sequence: CASSERDRILGNTEAFF. The CDR3 DNA reads as TGTGCCAGCAGTGAGAGAGACCGGATCCTGGGAAACACTGAAGCTTTCTTT. The rearrangement uses TRBV6-1 and TRBJ1-1, with D hard to call. The CDR3 has 17 residues. Germline V lookup: CDR1 MNHNS, CDR2 SASEGT. Trimming took off 3 bases at V and 2 bases at J, with 19 bases between the two ends.

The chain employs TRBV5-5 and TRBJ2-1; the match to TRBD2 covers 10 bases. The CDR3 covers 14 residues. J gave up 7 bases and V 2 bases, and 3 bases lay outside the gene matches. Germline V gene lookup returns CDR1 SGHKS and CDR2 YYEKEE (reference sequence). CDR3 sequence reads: CASSLAGGPNEQFF. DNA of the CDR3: TGTGCCAGCAGCTTAGCGGGAGGGCCGAATGAGCAGTTCTTC.

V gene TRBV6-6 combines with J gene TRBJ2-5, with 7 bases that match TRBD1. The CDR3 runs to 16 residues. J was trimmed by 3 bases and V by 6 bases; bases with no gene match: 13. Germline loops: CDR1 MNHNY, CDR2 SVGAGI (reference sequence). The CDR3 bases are TGTGCCAGCAGGCACCCAAAAACCGGGACAGAAGAGACCCAGTACTTC. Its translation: CASRHPKTGTEETQYF.

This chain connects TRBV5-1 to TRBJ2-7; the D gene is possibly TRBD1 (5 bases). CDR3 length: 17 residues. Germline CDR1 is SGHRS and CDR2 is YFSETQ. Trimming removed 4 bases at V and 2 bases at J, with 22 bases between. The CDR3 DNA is TGCGCCAGCAGCAGGGTTCCGGTCCAGGACATCACCTACGAGCAGTACTTC. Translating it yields CASSRVPVQDITYEQYF.

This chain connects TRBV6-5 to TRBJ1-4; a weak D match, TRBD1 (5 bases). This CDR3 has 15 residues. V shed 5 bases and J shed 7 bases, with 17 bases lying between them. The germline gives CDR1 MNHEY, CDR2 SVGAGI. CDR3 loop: CASSPGSEGSEKLFF. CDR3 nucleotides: TGTGCCAGCAGTCCAGGGTCAGAGGGGAGTGAAAAACTGTTTTTT.

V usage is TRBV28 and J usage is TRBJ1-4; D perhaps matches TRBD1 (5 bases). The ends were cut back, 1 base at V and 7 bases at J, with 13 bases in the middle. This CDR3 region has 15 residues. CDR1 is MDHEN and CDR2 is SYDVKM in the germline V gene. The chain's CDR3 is CASSLSRGWSEKLFF. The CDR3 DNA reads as TGTGCCAGCAGTTTATCCCGGGGGTGGAGTGAAAAACTGTTTTTT. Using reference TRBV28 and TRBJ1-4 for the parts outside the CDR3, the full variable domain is DVKVTQSSRYLVKRTGEKVFLECVQDMDHENMFWYRQDPGLGLRLIYFSYDVKMKEKGDIPEGYSVSREKKERFSLILESASTNQTSMYLCASSLSRGWSEKLFFGSGTQLSVL.